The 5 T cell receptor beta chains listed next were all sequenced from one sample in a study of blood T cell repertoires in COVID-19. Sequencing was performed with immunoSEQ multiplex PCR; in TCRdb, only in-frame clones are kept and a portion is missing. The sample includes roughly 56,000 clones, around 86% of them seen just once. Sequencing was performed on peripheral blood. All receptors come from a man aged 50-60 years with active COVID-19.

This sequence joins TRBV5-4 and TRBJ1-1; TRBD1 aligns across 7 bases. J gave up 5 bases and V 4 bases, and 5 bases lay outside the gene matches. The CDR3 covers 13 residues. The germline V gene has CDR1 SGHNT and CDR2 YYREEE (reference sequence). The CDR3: CASSVWTGTEAFF. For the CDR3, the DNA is TGTGCCAGCAGCGTCTGGACAGGAACTGAAGCTTTCTTT.

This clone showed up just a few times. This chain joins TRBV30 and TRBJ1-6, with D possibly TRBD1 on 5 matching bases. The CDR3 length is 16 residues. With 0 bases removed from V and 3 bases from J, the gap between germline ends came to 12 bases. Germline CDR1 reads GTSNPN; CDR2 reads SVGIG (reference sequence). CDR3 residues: CAWSVRQGNYNSPLHF. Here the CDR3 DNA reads TGTGCCTGGAGTGTACGGCAGGGAAACTATAATTCACCCCTCCACTTT.

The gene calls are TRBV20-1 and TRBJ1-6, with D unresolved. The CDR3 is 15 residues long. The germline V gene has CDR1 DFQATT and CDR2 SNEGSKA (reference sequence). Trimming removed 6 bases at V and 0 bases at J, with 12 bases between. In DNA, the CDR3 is TGCAGTGCCAGTGGCCCCGGCTCCTATAATTCACCCCTCCACTTT. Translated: CSASGPGSYNSPLHF.

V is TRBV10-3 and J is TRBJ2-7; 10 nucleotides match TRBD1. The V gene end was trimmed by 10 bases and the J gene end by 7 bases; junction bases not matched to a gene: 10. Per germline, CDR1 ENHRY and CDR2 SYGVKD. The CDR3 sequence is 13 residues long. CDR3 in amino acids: CATFRDRGNEQYF. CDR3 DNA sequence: TGTGCCACCTTCCGGGACAGGGGAAATGAGCAGTACTTC.

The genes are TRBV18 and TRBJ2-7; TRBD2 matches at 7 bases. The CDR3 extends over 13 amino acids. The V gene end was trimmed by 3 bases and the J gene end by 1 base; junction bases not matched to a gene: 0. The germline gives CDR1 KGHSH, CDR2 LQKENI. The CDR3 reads CASSPGLSYEQYF. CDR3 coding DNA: TGTGCCAGCTCACCGGGACTATCCTACGAGCAGTACTTC.